The next 21 T cell receptor beta chains were all read from a single sample in a study of OX40 agonist ivuxolimab in advanced cancers. Profiled with immunoSEQ multiplex PCR; TCRdb holds only in-frame clones, not every one. The data hold 130,000 or so clones, with under 95% observed a single time. Material: CD4+ or CD8+ T cells sorted from blood, obtained in a trial of the OX40 agonist ivuxolimab. The receptors were sampled from an adult with an advanced solid tumor such as melanoma, head and neck, liver or kidney cancer.

The V gene is TRBV6-6, the J gene TRBJ2-7; tentative D call: TRBD2 (6 bases). V shed 2 bases and J shed 9 bases, with 14 bases lying between them. CDR1 and CDR2 (germline): MNHNY, SVGAGI (reference sequence). This CDR3 contains 13 residues. The CDR3 is CASSYAEGLAQYF. CDR3 coding DNA: TGTGCCAGCAGTTACGCGGAGGGACTTGCGCAGTACTTC.

The V call is TRBV27, the J call TRBJ1-3; 7 bases match TRBD1. CDR3 size: 13 residues. In germline, CDR1 is MNHEY, CDR2 SMNVEV (reference sequence). Trimming cost V 6 bases and J 2 bases; bases outside gene matches: 1. The chain's CDR3 is CASRTGTGNTIYF. CDR3 nucleotides: TGTGCCAGCAGGACAGGGACTGGAAACACCATATATTTT.

This chain links TRBV7-2 with TRBJ1-1; no firm D call. V lost 1 base to trimming and J lost 1 base, with 10 bases between them. Germline V gene data show CDR1 as SGHTA and CDR2 as FQGNSA. There are 15 residues in the CDR3. In nucleotides, the CDR3 is TGTGCCAGCAGCTTAGACAGCTCACAGAACACTGAAGCTTTCTTT. Translated: CASSLDSSQNTEAFF.

The rearrangement links TRBV6-1 to TRBJ1-4; D is perhaps TRBD1 (5 bases). This CDR3 comprises 19 residues. CDR1 is MNHNS and CDR2 is SASEGT in the germline V gene. V lost 3 bases, J lost 0 bases, and 20 bases lay in between. This CDR3 reads CASSERTGLSPATNEKLFF. The CDR3 region has the DNA TGTGCCAGCAGTGAGCGAACAGGACTCTCCCCTGCAACTAATGAAAAACTGTTTTTT.

The DNA of the CDR3 is TGTGCCAGCAGTTTACCCGGTGGGCCTTTTAACTATGGCTACACCTTC. Its translation is CASSLPGGPFNYGYTF. This chain links TRBV11-2 with TRBJ1-2; no definite D call. V was shortened by 6 bases and J by 1 base, with 18 bases between the two germline ends. Germline-derived CDR1 and CDR2 are SGHAT and FQNNGV. The CDR3 runs 16 residues.

The chain couples TRBV7-2 to TRBJ1-4; 7 bases fit TRBD1. The CDR3 loop spans 15 amino acids. The germline gives CDR1 SGHTA, CDR2 FQGNSA. V dropped 2 bases and J dropped 5; count of bases not matched to a gene: 5. The CDR3 loop reads CASSLRTGANEKLFF. The CDR3 DNA follows: TGTGCCAGCAGCTTAAGGACAGGAGCAAATGAAAAACTGTTTTTT.

The chain uses TRBV2 and TRBJ1-1, with no clear D. Germline V gene data show CDR1 as SNHLY and CDR2 as FYNNEI. V shed 7 bases and J shed 5 bases, with 20 bases lying between them. The CDR3 is 15 residues long. The CDR3 region is CASTDEPLGFTEAFF. The CDR3 bases are TGTGCCAGCACCGACGAGCCTTTGGGTTTTACTGAAGCTTTCTTT.

The chain couples TRBV9 to TRBJ2-3; 8 nucleotides align to TRBD1. The V gene's germline CDR1 is SGDLS and CDR2 YYNGEE. CDR3 size: 18 residues. V trimming: 4 bases; J trimming: 0 bases; junction bases outside the gene matches: 13. CDR3 coding DNA: TGTGCCAGCAGCCGGGCAGGGGGCTACGACCCTAGCACAGATACGCAGTATTTT. Amino acids: CASSRAGGYDPSTDTQYF. Filled out from reference TRBV9 and TRBJ2-3, the complete variable domain reads DSGVTQTPKHLITATGQRVTLRCSPRSGDLSVYWYQQSLDQGLQFLIQYYNGEERAKGNILERFSAQQFPDLHSELNLSSLELGDSALYFCASSRAGGYDPSTDTQYFGPGTRLTVL.

The gene calls are TRBV4-3 and TRBJ1-2; tentatively, D is TRBD1 (5 bases). Trimming pared 3 bases from V and 4 bases from J, leaving 15 bases between. The germline V gene encodes CDR1 LGHNA and CDR2 YSLEER. CDR3 length equals 15 residues. The CDR3 loop reads CASSQGVGLRYGYTF. The CDR3 coding sequence is TGCGCCAGCAGCCAGGGGGTAGGGCTCCGCTATGGCTACACCTTC.

This chain joins TRBV4-3 and TRBJ1-2; 8 nucleotides match TRBD1. V trimming: 1 base; J trimming: 4 bases; junction bases outside the gene matches: 5. Germline loops: CDR1 LGHNA, CDR2 YSLEER. The CDR3 length is 15 residues. The CDR3 nucleotides read TGCGCCAGCAGCCAAGGGACAGGGAATCTCTATGGCTACACCTTC. Protein product: CASSQGTGNLYGYTF.

The CDR3 DNA sequence: TGCGCCAGCAGCTTCCGGGAGGGCTCCTACGAGCAGTACTTC. This sequence encodes CASSFREGSYEQYF. The chain couples TRBV5-1 to TRBJ2-7; 8 nucleotides agree with TRBD2. With V trimmed by 2 bases and J by 0 bases, 1 base remained unmatched. CDR3 length: 14 residues. The germline gives CDR1 SGHRS, CDR2 YFSETQ.

The V call is TRBV7-2, the J call TRBJ2-7; no reliable D call. V shed 2 bases and J shed 0 bases, with 11 bases lying between them. Germline V CDR1 and CDR2: SGHTA, FQGNSA. The CDR3 extends over 15 amino acids. The CDR3 DNA reads as TGTGCCAGCAGCTTACCCGATTTCAGCTCCTACGAGCAGTACTTC. Residues: CASSLPDFSSYEQYF.

The chain combines TRBV5-4 with TRBJ1-2, with D perhaps matching TRBD1 (6 bases). Trimming cost V 5 bases and J 7 bases, with 12 bases left between them. CDR1 and CDR2 (germline): SGHNT, YYREEE (reference sequence). The CDR3 runs 12 residues. The CDR3, as DNA: TGTGCCAGCAGTAACAGGGCTTCTGGCTACACCTTC. Translated: CASSNRASGYTF.

In this sample, this clone turned up a few times. V and J are TRBV27 and TRBJ1-1, with D possibly matching TRBD1 (6 bases). CDR3 length: 14 residues. Germline CDR1 reads MNHEY; CDR2 reads SMNVEV (reference sequence). The ends were cut back, 6 bases at V and 1 base at J, with 12 bases in the middle. CDR3 in amino acids: CASRNRVPNTEAFF. In nucleotides, the CDR3 is TGTGCCAGCAGGAACAGGGTTCCGAACACTGAAGCTTTCTTT.

This chain connects TRBV18 to TRBJ1-1; weak D call: TRBD1 (5 bases). The CDR3 is 16 amino acids. CDR1 is KGHSH, CDR2 LQKENI, per germline. Trimming pared 3 bases from V and 1 base from J, leaving 15 bases between. CDR3 protein: CASSPTVQAPNTEAFF. The CDR3 nucleotides read TGTGCCAGCTCACCGACAGTTCAGGCCCCGAACACTGAAGCTTTCTTT.

This clone showed up just a few times. The CDR3 loop is CASSLAGGQRTQNGYTF. The DNA for the CDR3 is TGTGCCAGCAGCTTAGCGGGGGGACAGCGAACACAGAATGGCTACACCTTC. This chain joins TRBV7-9 and TRBJ1-2; TRBD1 aligns across 7 bases. Germline V CDR1 and CDR2: SEHNR, FQNEAQ (reference sequence). This CDR3 contains 17 residues. V trimming: 0 bases; J trimming: 6 bases; junction bases outside the gene matches: 13.

V is TRBV6-6 and J is TRBJ1-2; no clear D. V gave up 0 bases and J gave up 0 bases, with 11 bases separating them. The germline CDR1 and CDR2 sequences are MNHNY and SVGAGI (reference sequence). The CDR3 is 16 amino acids. CDR3 sequence: CASSYSMTGTNYGYTF. The CDR3, as DNA: TGTGCCAGCAGTTACTCGATGACGGGGACTAACTATGGCTACACCTTC.

V is TRBV27 and J is TRBJ1-1; TRBD1 matches 9 bases. The V and J ends lost 8 bases and 7 bases, in that order; junction bases with no gene match: 11. This CDR3 has 14 residues. The germline CDR1 and CDR2 sequences are MNHEY and SMNVEV (reference sequence). The DNA of the CDR3 is TGTGCCAGCGTTCTTAGGGACAGGGATGATGAAGCTTTCTTT. This encodes CASVLRDRDDEAFF.

This chain uses TRBV18 with TRBJ1-4, with D maybe TRBD1 (5 bases). V was cut by 3 bases and J by 8 bases, with 10 bases left in between. In germline, CDR1 is KGHSH, CDR2 LQKENI. The CDR3 is 13 amino acids. The CDR3 sequence is CASSPRTPEKLFF. The CDR3 nucleotides are TGTGCCAGCTCACCGAGGACACCAGAAAAACTGTTTTTT. The whole variable domain, filled in from reference TRBV18 and TRBJ1-4, reads NAGVMQNPRHLVRRRGQEARLRCSPMKGHSHVYWYRQLPEEGLKFMVYLQKENIIDESGMPKERFSAEFPKEGPSILRIQQVVRGDSAAYFCASSPRTPEKLFFGSGTQLSVL.

The CDR3 DNA reads as TGTGCCAGCAGCCTAAGCCGGGACAACCGTAATATAAACACCGGGGAGCTGTTTTTT. Translating gives CASSLSRDNRNINTGELFF. This sequence joins TRBV11-2 and TRBJ2-2; possible D gene TRBD1, 6 bases. Trimming pared 5 bases from V and 2 bases from J, leaving 24 bases between. The CDR3 runs to 19 residues. CDR1 SGHAT and CDR2 FQNNGV come from the germline V gene.

The chain joins TRBV7-9 to TRBJ2-6; D gene uncertain. Germline CDR1 is SEHNR and CDR2 is FQNEAQ (reference sequence). CDR3 size: 15 residues. V was clipped by 8 bases and J by 0 bases, with 11 bases between them. CDR3 in amino acids: CASPLPGSGANVLTF. CDR3 coding DNA: TGTGCCAGCCCCTTGCCGGGCTCTGGGGCCAACGTCCTGACTTTC.